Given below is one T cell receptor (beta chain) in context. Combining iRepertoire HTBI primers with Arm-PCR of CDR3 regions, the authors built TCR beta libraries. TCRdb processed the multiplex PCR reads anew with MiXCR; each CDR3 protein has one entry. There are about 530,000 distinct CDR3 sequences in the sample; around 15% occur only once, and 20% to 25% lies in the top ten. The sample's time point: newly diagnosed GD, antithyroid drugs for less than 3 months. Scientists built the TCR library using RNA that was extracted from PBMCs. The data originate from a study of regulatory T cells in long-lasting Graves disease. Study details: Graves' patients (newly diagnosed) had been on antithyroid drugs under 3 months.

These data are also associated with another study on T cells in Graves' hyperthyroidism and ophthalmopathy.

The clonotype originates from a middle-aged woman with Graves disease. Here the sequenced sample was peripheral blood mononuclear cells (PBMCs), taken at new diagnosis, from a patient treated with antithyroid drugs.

CDR3: CASRASGDLSTDTQYF. In DNA form, the CDR3 reads TGTGCCAGCAGGGCGTCAGGGGACCTTAGCACAGATACGCAGTATTTT. The V gene is TRBV7-9, the J gene TRBJ2-3; D might be TRBD1 (6 bases). V shed 6 bases and J shed 0 bases, with 16 bases lying between them. The CDR3 consists of 16 residues. The germline V gene encodes CDR1 SEHNR and CDR2 FQNEAQ (reference sequence).